This entry concerns a single T cell receptor beta chain. The antigen remains unidentified. CDR1 is SGHVS, CDR2 FQNEAQ, per germline. Trimming cost V 6 bases and J 4 bases; bases outside gene matches: 6. The CDR3 extends over 14 amino acids. This sample was included in a study of beta chain features in type 1 diabetes. Study at large: Summed over all samples, the examined sorted cells came to fewer than 120,000,000.

Overall study results and limits: Shorter templates may be favored by PCR, equally so in patients and controls. Within the patient group, naive, central memory and Treg TCRB repertoires appeared more similar to each other than within healthy donors.

Expressed TCRB transcripts were sequenced, since all the RNA that had been isolated was reverse transcribed. Naive, central memory and regulatory T cell samples yielded around 3.4 million reads on average. The method was immunoSEQ multiplex PCR; TCRdb's version includes in-frame clones alone and lacks a portion of them. The sample shows around 240,000 clones, roughly 9.6% of them seen only once. This rearrangement joins TRBV7-8 to TRBJ2-1; 7 positions agree with TRBD1. What was sequenced was naive CD4+ T cells from blood. The sequence was obtained from a woman between 18 and 29 years old in good health. CDR3 amino acids: CASSLNRGYNEQFF. The CDR3, as DNA: TGTGCCAGCAGTCTGAACAGGGGTTACAATGAGCAGTTCTTC.